This T cell receptor (beta chain) was found in a study of human T cells and chemical hapten exposure (dated by TCRdb to about 2021). Study-level background: For sensitization, 2% DPC in acetone was applied to a 2 cm by 2 cm area of upper inner arm skin. Patients additionally received weekly therapeutic DPC doses to the scalp throughout the approximately 24-week study period. Patch tests used Finn chambers with 0.01% DPC on the upper back, scored after 6 days by International Contact Dermatitis Research Group standards. The mostly female patient cohort included alopecia areata with under or over 50% scalp involvement, alopecia totalis and alopecia universalis. Libraries were combined into a pool for sequencing, and differences in TCR yield between samples came mainly from small differences in library volumes within the pool. In alopecia patients, the study followed how the peripheral blood TCR repertoire changed in vivo over primary and secondary sensitization to diphenylcyclopropenone (DPC), a hapten. Blood samples were taken from patients before sensitization (week 0) and at 2, 6 and about 24 weeks after DPC sensitization. Blood for TCR sequencing was provided by twenty-nine alopecia patients at one to four time points (pre-sensitization, 2, 6 and 24 weeks). General study outcomes and caveats: Repeated subsampling changed both the strength of the expansion versus patch-test correlation and the threshold at which the correlation became significant. DPC sensitization did not change how many TCRs were above 1 in 1000 frequency, and no evidence was found of alterations in global repertoire structure. Patch test score was positively correlated with the number of PT1 expanded TCRs, with significance at thresholds 8, 16 and 32 but not at 4. Expanded TCRs formed significantly more large CDR3 similarity clusters than pre-sensitization or healthy control sets, consistent with antigen-driven responses. Alopecia, a presumed autoimmune disease, was present in all patients, so the immune response of the patients might differ from that of healthy individuals.

Taken with the paper, the label for time point translates to: patch test 2, 6 weeks after DPC sensitization. Read against the paper, the sample's treatment or condition label means: therapeutic diphenylcyclopropenone sensitization with weekly scalp DPC. Blood at each patch-test visit was drawn before the patch test was applied. To be eligible, patients had to be aged 18 to 70, diagnosed with alopecia and judged suitable for DPC therapy, while pregnant patients were excluded. Unfractionated whole blood was collected in Tempus Blood RNA tubes, and total RNA was extracted from that blood. From the cysteine through the phenylalanine, the CDR3 covers 14 amino acids. The retained sequence is limited to the CDR3, 42 bases, with the frame set at the first base. The germline V and J ends show losses of 5 bases and 9 bases respectively, and no gene match explains 6 bases of the junction. From the germline V gene, CDR1 is SGHTS and CDR2 is YDEGEE.

In its sample, this clonotype was seen many times. Its antigen has not been determined. Base quality data are lacking; no much larger clone is found one base away. The library was prepared using RACE. TCRdb records NextSeq 500 as the sequencer. Library preparation attached unique molecular identifiers to individual cDNA molecules for quantitative, reproducible TCR counting. Each blood RNA sample was used to sequence both TCR alpha and TCR beta chains. Regarding the original processing steps: A median of roughly 99,000 TCRs per sample was observed, with a range of roughly 20,000 to 700,000. The Decombinator software suite was used to annotate the V, J and CDR3 of the TCR reads. To make PS versus PT1 abundance plots, every sample was subsampled to the same number of TCRs (28,000). TCRs were defined as expanded if absent before sensitization and observed at least eight times at the 2-week time point. Clones were called with MiXCR by TCRdb after fastp trimmed the public reads at Q25, and only in-frame beta chains were retained. Duplicate CDR3 protein sequences are folded into a single record with the most common DNA and genes. The V and J calls shown here were made by TCRdb, not taken from the authors' results. A total of some 70,000 distinct CDR3 sequences appear in this sample, about a tenth of them only once. Around 6.8% of the sample is taken by the ten largest.

The chain links TRBV5-8 with TRBJ1-6, with 9 middle bases fitting TRBD1. The TCR originated in a woman aged 45 to 65 with alopecia areata. Some clones in this sample may be carry-over from other donors' samples. Sequenced material: whole blood, taken in connection with sensitization to the hapten diphenylcyclopropenone (DPC). The CDR3 here reads CASSLQGAGSPLHF. In nucleotides, the sequence is TGTGCCAGCAGTTTACAGGGGGCAGGTTCACCCCTCCACTTT.